What follows describes a single T cell receptor (beta chain). This specimen comes from a study of spatial heterogeneity in lung cancer. MiXCR, applied by TCRdb to the 5' RACE reads, yields one record per CDR3 protein. Found here are over 45,000 distinct CDR3 sequences, under 6% of them singletons; the top ten hold over 8.5%. Documented time point: sample taken at primary tumor resection. The V segment lost 5 bases and the J segment 0 bases; nucleotides outside the gene matches: 7. There are 17 residues in the CDR3. CDR1 and CDR2 (germline): SGHNT, YENEEA. The sequence was collected from a male donor with early-stage non-small cell lung cancer. The source material was PBMCs, sampled at surgery. V usage is TRBV11-3 and J usage is TRBJ2-3; TRBD2 aligns across 11 bases. The CDR3 reads CASSPLAGGPSTDTQYF. CDR3 DNA sequence: TGTGCCAGCAGCCCCCTAGCGGGAGGACCTAGCACAGATACGCAGTATTTT.